The 27 T cell receptor beta chains presented below share a single source sample, sequenced in a study of beta chain features in type 1 diabetes. Sequenced material consisted of expressed TCRB transcripts (all of the isolated RNA was reverse transcribed). Profiling relied on immunoSEQ multiplex PCR, and the TCRdb table lists in-frame clones only, not all of them. This table has almost 350,000 clones, roughly 8% appearing once. The sample was central memory CD4+ T cells from blood. The receptors stem from a woman aged 18-35 years in good health.

Note on this clone: One base separates it from a far larger clone, so it is likely a read error. The chain couples TRBV5-4 to TRBJ2-3; perhaps TRBD2 as D (6 bases). Germline V gives CDR1 SGHNT, CDR2 YYREEE (reference sequence). Trimming removed 0 bases at V and 4 bases at J, with 12 bases between. There are 15 residues in the CDR3. CDR3 DNA sequence: TGTGCCAGCAGCTTGGACGGGAGAGGCCCAGATACGCAGTATTTT. Translation: CASSLDGRGPDTQYF. The full variable domain, its missing parts supplied by reference TRBV5-4 and TRBJ2-3, is ETGVTQSPTHLIKTRGQQVTLRCSSQSGHNTVSWYQQALGQGPQFIFQYYREEENGRGNFPPRFSGLQFPNYSSELNVNALELDDSALYLCASSLDGRGPDTQYFGPGTRLTVL.

With regard to this clone: This sample also contains other DNA sequences that code for the same CDR3. The V and J genes are TRBV28 and TRBJ2-5; 10 bases are shared with TRBD1. The CDR3 totals 14 residues. Trimming cost V 6 bases and J 3 bases; bases outside gene matches: 4. Germline assignment: CDR1 MDHEN and CDR2 SYDVKM. The CDR3 loop is CASSDRGREETQYF. The CDR3 DNA sequence: TGTGCCAGCAGCGACAGGGGGCGTGAAGAGACCCAGTACTTC.

This clone was recorded a few times. The chain links TRBV9 to TRBJ1-2; D call uncertain. V shed 3 bases and J shed 2 bases, with 14 bases lying between them. The CDR3 totals 15 residues. CDR1 and CDR2 (germline): SGDLS, YYNGEE. The CDR3 bases are TGTGCCAGCAGCGCCCTGGAGGGTATCAACTATGGCTACACCTTC. Translation gives CASSALEGINYGYTF.

V and J are TRBV5-1 and TRBJ2-6; D may be TRBD1 or TRBD2 (5 bases each). CDR3 size: 15 residues. Germline CDR1 reads SGHRS; CDR2 reads YFSETQ. V shed 7 bases and J shed 0 bases, with 11 bases lying between them. The CDR3 nucleotides are TGCGCCAGCGCATGGGGGAGCTCTGGGGCCAACGTCCTGACTTTC. Residues: CASAWGSSGANVLTF.

This clone turned up a few times. The chain links TRBV6-5 to TRBJ2-2, with D unclear. Trimming left V 5 bases short and J 5 bases short, with 6 bases between. CDR1 is MNHEY and CDR2 is SVGAGI in the germline V gene. This CDR3 has 12 residues. The CDR3 DNA follows: TGTGCCAGCAGTGAGCGAACCGGGGAGCTGTTTTTT. Amino acids: CASSERTGELFF.

This chain links TRBV6-1 with TRBJ2-5; no clear D gene. The CDR3 is 14 amino acids. The germline CDR1 and CDR2 sequences are MNHNS and SASEGT. V dropped 2 bases and J dropped 4 bases, with 11 bases sitting between them. The DNA for the CDR3 is TGTGCCAGCAGTGAATCTTACGACGGAGAGACCCAGTACTTC. It encodes CASSESYDGETQYF.

This clone was seen a handful of times. The chain is built from TRBV4-2 and TRBJ2-3; D is unresolved. The germline CDR1 and CDR2 sequences are LGHNA and YNFKEQ. V was shortened by 0 bases and J by 4 bases, with 5 bases between the two germline ends. The CDR3 is 13 amino acids. The CDR3 is CASSQDTADTQYF. The CDR3, as DNA: TGTGCCAGCAGCCAAGATACGGCAGATACGCAGTATTTT.

Only a few counts were recorded for this clone. The rearrangement uses TRBV6-1 and TRBJ1-1; a possible D gene is TRBD1 (5 bases). CDR3 size: 15 residues. The V and J ends lost 7 bases and 0 bases respectively, with 15 bases between them. Germline V CDR1 and CDR2: MNHNS, SASEGT. CDR3 nucleotide sequence: TGTGCCAGCACGCGGGGGGTGCAGATGAACACTGAAGCTTTCTTT. Protein product: CASTRGVQMNTEAFF.

This chain uses TRBV9 with TRBJ1-5; TRBD1 agrees at 9 bases. Germline values: CDR1 SGDLS, CDR2 YYNGEE. Trimming removed 1 base from V and 2 bases from J; junction bases left unmatched: 7. This CDR3 contains 17 residues. CDR3 nucleotide sequence: TGTGCCAGCAGCGTAATGGGGACAGGGTTGGGCAATCAGCCCCAGCATTTT. Translating gives CASSVMGTGLGNQPQHF.

In its sample, this clone was seen a few times. V is TRBV7-8 and J is TRBJ1-2; TRBD1 matches at 8 bases. The V segment lost 1 base and the J segment 3 bases; nucleotides outside the gene matches: 4. CDR3 length: 15 residues. CDR1 is SGHVS, CDR2 FQNEAQ, per germline. The chain's CDR3 is CASSLDGTGYYGYTF. The CDR3 nucleotides read TGTGCCAGCAGCTTAGATGGGACAGGCTACTATGGCTACACCTTC.

The rearrangement links TRBV28 to TRBJ1-4, with D possibly being TRBD1 (6 bases). Germline V lookup: CDR1 MDHEN, CDR2 SYDVKM. Trimming removed 1 base at V and 3 bases at J, with 9 bases between. The CDR3 length is 15 residues. The CDR3 DNA sequence: TGTGCCAGCAGTTTATCCAGGGGAGCTAATGAAAAACTGTTTTTT. It codes for CASSLSRGANEKLFF. Full variable domain (rest looked up from reference TRBV28 and TRBJ1-4): DVKVTQSSRYLVKRTGEKVFLECVQDMDHENMFWYRQDPGLGLRLIYFSYDVKMKEKGDIPEGYSVSREKKERFSLILESASTNQTSMYLCASSLSRGANEKLFFGSGTQLSVL.

The gene calls are TRBV7-9 and TRBJ2-1; the D is unclear. The CDR3 sequence is 11 residues long. The V end lost 3 bases, the J end lost 9 bases, and 6 bases lay between the germline ends. Germline assignment: CDR1 SEHNR and CDR2 FQNEAQ (reference sequence). The CDR3 region is CASSFFSEQFF. CDR3 in DNA: TGTGCCAGCAGCTTTTTCAGTGAGCAGTTCTTC.

There are many counts of this clone. The chain is built from TRBV7-8 and TRBJ2-5; D tentatively reads TRBD1 or TRBD2 (6 bases each). Trimming stripped 5 bases from V and 4 bases from J, with 14 bases between. The CDR3 consists of 14 residues. Germline CDR1 and CDR2: SGHVS and FQNEAQ. The CDR3 spells CASSRGVGRETQYF. CDR3 in DNA: TGTGCCAGCAGCAGGGGGGTAGGGCGAGAGACCCAGTACTTC.

This clone has a handful of counts. CDR3 region: CASSIVRTGELFF. Here the CDR3 DNA reads TGTGCCAGCAGCATAGTTCGCACCGGGGAGCTGTTTTTT. The rearrangement joins TRBV11-2 to TRBJ2-2; D gene unclear. There are 13 residues in the CDR3. V lost 5 bases to trimming and J lost 4 bases, with 8 bases between them. Per germline, CDR1 SGHAT and CDR2 FQNNGV. The variable domain in full, with the rest retrieved from reference TRBV11-2 and TRBJ2-2, is EAGVAQSPRYKIIEKRQSVAFWCNPISGHATLYWYQQILGQGPKLLIQFQNNGVVDDSQLPKDRFSAERLKGVDSTLKIQPAKLEDSAVYLCASSIVRTGELFFGEGSRLTVL.

This sequence joins TRBV2 and TRBJ1-1; TRBD1 might be the D (5 bases). The CDR3 runs to 12 residues. Germline assignment: CDR1 SNHLY and CDR2 FYNNEI. Trimming left V 8 bases short and J 5 bases short, with 12 bases between. The CDR3 DNA is TGTGCCAGCTACCTTGGGGGAACTGAAGCTTTCTTT. This translates into CASYLGGTEAFF.

This rearrangement joins TRBV27 to TRBJ2-5; D unresolved. This CDR3 region has 12 residues. Germline CDR1 reads MNHEY; CDR2 reads SMNVEV (reference sequence). Trimming took off 4 bases at V and 7 bases at J, with 10 bases between the two ends. The CDR3 here is CASSSGDRTQYF. CDR3 DNA sequence: TGTGCCAGCAGTTCGGGTGACCGGACCCAGTACTTC.

The chain has TRBV29-1 and TRBJ2-2; D is possibly TRBD1 (6 bases). V lost 7 bases, J lost 4 bases, and 13 bases lay in between. The CDR3 has 13 residues. Germline loops: CDR1 SQVTM, CDR2 ANQGSEA. The CDR3 is CSGEVQGTGELFF. Here the CDR3 DNA reads TGCAGCGGTGAGGTACAGGGCACCGGGGAGCTGTTTTTT.

In this sample, this clone turned up a few times. A junction boundary mismatches the germline segment, possibly from a read error. Other DNA sequences of this sample code for an identical CDR3. The rearrangement uses TRBV5-1 and TRBJ1-2; 7 bases are shared with TRBD1. The germline V gene has CDR1 SGHRS and CDR2 YFSETQ. This CDR3 is 15 amino acids long. CDR3 sequence reads: CASSTQGEVNYGYTF. The CDR3 DNA is TGCGCCAGCAGCACCCAGGGGGAAGTTAACTACGGCTACACCTTC.

The chain links TRBV28 to TRBJ2-7; 9 nucleotides match TRBD1. The ends lost 6 bases at V and 4 bases at J; junction bases unmatched: 10. CDR3 length: 15 amino acids. CDR1 and CDR2 from the germline V gene are MDHEN and SYDVKM. CDR3 nucleotide sequence: TGTGCCAGCAGAGGAACCGGGACAGGGTTGTACGAGCAGTACTTC. Protein product: CASRGTGTGLYEQYF. Based on the CDR3 plus reference TRBV28 and TRBJ2-7, the full variable domain is DVKVTQSSRYLVKRTGEKVFLECVQDMDHENMFWYRQDPGLGLRLIYFSYDVKMKEKGDIPEGYSVSREKKERFSLILESASTNQTSMYLCASRGTGTGLYEQYFGPGTRLTVT.

The V call is TRBV6-1, the J call TRBJ2-5, with 7 bases aligning to TRBD1. There are 13 residues in the CDR3. Germline CDR1 MNHNS, CDR2 SASEGT. Trimming at V came to 8 bases and at J to 3 bases, leaving 6 bases not matched to a gene. CDR3 in amino acids: CASSGQYKETQYF. The CDR3 DNA reads TGTGCCAGCTCGGGACAGTACAAAGAGACCCAGTACTTC.

There are a few counts of this clone. The gene calls are TRBV11-2 and TRBJ2-7, with a possible D match to TRBD1 (5 bases). CDR3 size: 15 residues. The V gene's germline CDR1 is SGHAT and CDR2 FQNNGV. Trimming removed 2 bases at V and 7 bases at J, with 18 bases between. The CDR3 here is CASSLIQGAYLEQYF. CDR3 bases: TGTGCCAGCAGCTTAATTCAGGGCGCGTATTTAGAGCAGTACTTC.

The gene calls are TRBV29-1 and TRBJ2-5; TRBD1 aligns across 8 bases. V was pared by 1 base and J by 5 bases, with 12 bases of the junction left unmatched. Germline CDR1 is SQVTM and CDR2 is ANQGSEA. The CDR3 is 16 residues long. CDR3 nucleotide sequence: TGCAGCGTTGAAGCCTTCTTAAGACAGGGGATGGAGACCCAGTACTTC. Amino acids: CSVEAFLRQGMETQYF.

This chain connects TRBV25-1 to TRBJ2-1, with D unresolved. The CDR3 runs 16 residues. V lost 6 bases to trimming and J lost 2 bases, with 17 bases between them. CDR1 is MGHDK and CDR2 is SYGVNS in the germline V gene. CDR3 in DNA: TGTGCCAGCAGGGGTTCTCGCGCCTCAGCCTACAATGAGCAGTTCTTC. This codes for CASRGSRASAYNEQFF.

The genes are TRBV2 and TRBJ2-1; D call uncertain. The CDR3 loop spans 11 amino acids. Trimming left V 7 bases short and J 4 bases short, with 5 bases between. Looked up from germline, CDR1 is SNHLY and CDR2 is FYNNEI. CDR3 DNA: TGTGCCAGCAAACCTTACAATGAGCAGTTCTTC. Translating gives CASKPYNEQFF.

This chain links TRBV19 with TRBJ1-4, with D maybe TRBD1 (5 bases). Per germline, CDR1 LNHDA and CDR2 SQIVND (reference sequence). V was shortened by 3 bases and J by 5 bases, with 7 bases between the two germline ends. This CDR3 spans 13 amino acids. The chain's CDR3 is CASSMEGNEKLFF. CDR3 nucleotides: TGTGCCAGTAGTATGGAGGGGAATGAAAAACTGTTTTTT.

This clone has a handful of counts. The genes are TRBV18 and TRBJ1-5, with D uncertain. Trimming shortened V by 2 bases and J by 0 bases, and 8 bases separated the two germline ends. CDR3 length: 15 amino acids. Germline V CDR1 and CDR2: KGHSH, LQKENI. The CDR3, as DNA: TGTGCCAGCTCACCAACCGGTCCTAGCAATCAGCCCCAGCATTTT. Its protein is CASSPTGPSNQPQHF.

This clone was counted ten times or more. This chain connects TRBV9 to TRBJ2-6; unclear D gene. V shed 4 bases and J shed 0 bases, with 5 bases lying between them. This CDR3 has 14 residues. Germline loops: CDR1 SGDLS, CDR2 YYNGEE. The CDR3, as DNA: TGTGCCAGCAGCTCCTACTCTGGGGCCAACGTCCTGACTTTC. As protein: CASSSYSGANVLTF.